The clone carrying this T cell receptor beta chain was picked up a small number of times. Its antigen is as yet unknown. These data come from a study of neoadjuvant nivolumab and ipilimumab in lung cancer. General study results and limits: Pathologic regression was not significantly tied to TCR clonality. TCR richness and clonality were higher in tumors than adjacent uninvolved lung. Blood richness before therapy tracked richness in tumors resected after neoadjuvant therapy. From pretherapy to surgery, tumor richness and clonality rose with dual therapy.

Germline lookup yields CDR1 SGHNT and CDR2 YENEEA. CDR3 length: 14 amino acids. V was pared by 4 bases and J by 5 bases, with 2 bases of the junction left unmatched. The table came from immunoSEQ multiplex PCR; TCRdb's copy has only in-frame clones and leaves some out. The sample lists around 20,000 clones; more than 65% were seen once. Sequences were derived from tumor tissue, sampled after neoadjuvant nivolumab, alone or with ipilimumab, at or shortly before surgery. This clonotype originated in an adult with non-small cell lung cancer. The chain joins TRBV11-3 to TRBJ2-7, with 13 bases that match TRBD2. CDR3 sequence (DNA): TGTGCCAGCAGCTCCGGACTAGCGGGAGACGAGCAGTACTTC. Protein product: CASSSGLAGDEQYF. The full variable domain, rest sourced from reference TRBV11-3 and TRBJ2-7, is EAGVVQSPRYKIIEKKQPVAFWCNPISGHNTLYWYLQNLGQGPELLIRYENEEAVDDSQLPKDRFSAERLKGVDSTLKIQPAELGDSAVYLCASSSGLAGDEQYFGPGTRLTVT.